This T cell receptor (beta chain) stems from a study of blood T cell repertoires in COVID-19 (TCRdb year 2020). Regarding the complete study: The collaborator samples originated in the United States, Italy and Spain and spanned the acute and convalescent phases of COVID-19. The material from the prospective study consisted of cDNA or gDNA derived from T cells, B-cell-depleted T cells, or PBMCs. The dataset comprised deeply sampled blood TCRbeta repertoires from subjects exposed to, actively infected with, or recovered from COVID-19. A freely available public database, intended as a resource for researchers studying the immune response to SARS-CoV-2, is where the repertoires were released. Samples came from the ongoing ImmuneRACE study (first 160 participants) plus 1,254 subjects from 6 global collaborators. A de-identified subject ID, COVID-19 status, age in years and sex were almost always included in the sample metadata. Where available, HLA class I and class II types were obtained from metadata supplied by the sample provider rather than from assay-based typing.

What the authors observed across the whole study: Clinical and demographic metadata were provided uncurated, with the amount varying by source and participant.

TCRbeta CDR3 regions were amplified from genomic DNA by means of the immunoSEQ Assay, a bias-controlled multiplex PCR. On the authors' methods: The number of nucleated cells in each sample was estimated by amplification of reference gene primers within the assay. To quantify the absolute abundance of each unique TCRbeta CDR3 rearrangement, sequence reads were collapsed and filtered. For each sample, productive Simpson clonality was calculated as the square root of Simpson's diversity index across productive rearrangements. The source is immuneACCESS, and TCRdb retained only in-frame sequences with V and J called. Part of the clones is not carried over; for the studies checked, unresolved V genes explain less than half of this, and the remainder is unexplained. V, J and clone size were drawn from that table, and D and trimming were deduced from the DNA. The sample profile shows 310,000 or so clones; 87% of them were found once. The ten biggest clones cover roughly a tenth of the sample.

Notes on this clone: Its antigen is unknown. The record has no base qualities; no much larger clone is one base away.

At one collaborating source in Seattle, patients were enrolled during active infection and were followed longitudinally through the course of disease. Each collaborating institution followed its own protocols to collect whole blood in K2EDTA tubes. For TCRbeta analysis, collaborators shipped samples in one of three forms: frozen whole blood, isolated PBMCs, or DNA extracted from either of those sample types. Reading the germline V gene (reference sequence) gives CDR1 LNHDA and CDR2 SQIVND. Spanning cysteine to phenylalanine, the CDR3 consists of 18 amino acids. The kept DNA is CDR3 alone, 54 bases in frame from the first base. At the junction V is shortened by 4 bases and J by 9 bases; bases outside the gene matches: 20.

The TCR sequence derives from a man aged 30-40 years with COVID-19, enrolled during active disease. Sequencing used peripheral blood. The rearranged chain carries TRBV19 and TRBJ2-1; 8 central bases correspond to TRBD1. CDR3 protein: CASSTIHPSQGARGEQFF. Here is the DNA: TGTGCCAGTAGTACCATACACCCGTCGCAGGGGGCGCGGGGTGAGCAGTTCTTC.